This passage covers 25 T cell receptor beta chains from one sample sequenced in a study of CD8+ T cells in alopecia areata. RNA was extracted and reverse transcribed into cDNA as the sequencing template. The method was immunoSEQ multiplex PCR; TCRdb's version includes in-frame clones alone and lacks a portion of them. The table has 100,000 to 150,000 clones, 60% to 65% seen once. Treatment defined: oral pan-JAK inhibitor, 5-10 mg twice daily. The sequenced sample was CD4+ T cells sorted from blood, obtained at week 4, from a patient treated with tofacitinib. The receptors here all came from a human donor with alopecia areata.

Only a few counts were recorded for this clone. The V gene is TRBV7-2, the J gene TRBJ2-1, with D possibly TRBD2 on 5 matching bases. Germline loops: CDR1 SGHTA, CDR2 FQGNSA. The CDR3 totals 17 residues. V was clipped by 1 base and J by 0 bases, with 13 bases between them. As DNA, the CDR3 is TGTGCCAGCAGCTTAGGACCCCCCGGAGGCTCCTACAATGAGCAGTTCTTC. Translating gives CASSLGPPGGSYNEQFF.

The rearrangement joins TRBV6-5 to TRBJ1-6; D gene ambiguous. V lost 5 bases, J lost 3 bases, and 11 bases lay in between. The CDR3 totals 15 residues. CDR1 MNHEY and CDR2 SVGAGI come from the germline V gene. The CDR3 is CASSRKGNYNSPLHF. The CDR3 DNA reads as TGTGCCAGCAGTCGGAAAGGGAACTATAATTCACCCCTCCACTTT.

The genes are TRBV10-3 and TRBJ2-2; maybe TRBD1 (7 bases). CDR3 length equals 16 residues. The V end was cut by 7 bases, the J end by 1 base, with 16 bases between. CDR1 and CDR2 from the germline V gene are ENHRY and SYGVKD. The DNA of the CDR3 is TGTGCCATCACCGAGGAGGGGGCGGGGAACACCGGGGAGCTGTTTTTT. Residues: CAITEEGAGNTGELFF.

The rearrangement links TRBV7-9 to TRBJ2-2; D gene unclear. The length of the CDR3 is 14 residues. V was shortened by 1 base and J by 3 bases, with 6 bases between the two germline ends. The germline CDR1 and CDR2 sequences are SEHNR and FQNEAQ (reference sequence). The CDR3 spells CASSLVKDTGELFF. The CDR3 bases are TGTGCCAGCAGCTTAGTTAAGGACACCGGGGAGCTGTTTTTT.

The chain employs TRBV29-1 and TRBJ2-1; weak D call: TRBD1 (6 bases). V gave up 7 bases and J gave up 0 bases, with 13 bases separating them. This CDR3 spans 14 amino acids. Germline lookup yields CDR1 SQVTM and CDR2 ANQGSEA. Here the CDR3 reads CSAGGRSSYNEQFF. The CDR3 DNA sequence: TGCAGCGCTGGGGGCCGGAGCTCCTACAATGAGCAGTTCTTC.

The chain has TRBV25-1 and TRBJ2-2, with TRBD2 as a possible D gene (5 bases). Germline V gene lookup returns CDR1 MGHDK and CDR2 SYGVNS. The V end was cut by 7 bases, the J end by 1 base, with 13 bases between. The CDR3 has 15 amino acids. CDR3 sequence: CASMVSGVNTGELFF. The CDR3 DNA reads TGTGCCAGCATGGTCTCCGGGGTGAACACCGGGGAGCTGTTTTTT.

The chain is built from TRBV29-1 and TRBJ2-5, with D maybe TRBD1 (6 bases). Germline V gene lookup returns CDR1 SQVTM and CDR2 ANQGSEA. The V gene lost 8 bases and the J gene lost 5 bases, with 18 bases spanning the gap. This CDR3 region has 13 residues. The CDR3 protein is CSLQGPERETQYF. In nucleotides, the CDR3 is TGCAGCCTACAGGGTCCCGAGCGGGAGACCCAGTACTTC. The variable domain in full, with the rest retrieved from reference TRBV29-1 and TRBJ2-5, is SAVISQKPSRDICQRGTSLTIQCQVDSQVTMMFWYRQQPGQSLTLIATANQGSEATYESGFVIDKFPISRPNLTFSTLTVSNMSPEDSSIYLCSLQGPERETQYFGPGTRLLVL.

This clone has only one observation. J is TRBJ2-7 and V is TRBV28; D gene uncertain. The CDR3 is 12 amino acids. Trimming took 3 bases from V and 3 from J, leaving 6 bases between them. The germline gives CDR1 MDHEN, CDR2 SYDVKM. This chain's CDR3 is CASSFRSYEQYF. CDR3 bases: TGTGCCAGCAGTTTTCGGAGCTACGAGCAGTACTTC.

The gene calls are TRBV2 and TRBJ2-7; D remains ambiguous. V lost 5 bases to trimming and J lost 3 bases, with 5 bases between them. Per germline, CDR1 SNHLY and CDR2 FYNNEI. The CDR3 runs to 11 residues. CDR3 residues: CASSSRYEQYF. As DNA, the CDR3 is TGTGCCAGCAGTTCTCGCTACGAGCAGTACTTC.

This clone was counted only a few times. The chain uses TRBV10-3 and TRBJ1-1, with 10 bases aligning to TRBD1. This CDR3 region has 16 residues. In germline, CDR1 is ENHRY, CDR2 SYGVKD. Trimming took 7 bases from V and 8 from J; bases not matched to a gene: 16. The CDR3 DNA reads TGTGCCATCACCCAGGGTCCCGATGACAGGGGGCTAGAAGCTTTCTTT. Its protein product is CAITQGPDDRGLEAFF.

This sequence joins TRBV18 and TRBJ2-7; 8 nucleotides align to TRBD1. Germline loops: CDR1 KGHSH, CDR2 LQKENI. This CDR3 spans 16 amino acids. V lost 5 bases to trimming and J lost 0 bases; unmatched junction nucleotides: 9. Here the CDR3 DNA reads TGTGCCAGCTCATCGGGCTCTGGACAGGGCTCCTACGAGCAGTACTTC. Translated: CASSSGSGQGSYEQYF.

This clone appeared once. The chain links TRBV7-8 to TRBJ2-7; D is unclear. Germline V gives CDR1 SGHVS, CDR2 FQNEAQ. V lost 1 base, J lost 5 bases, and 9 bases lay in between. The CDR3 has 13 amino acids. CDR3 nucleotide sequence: TGTGCCAGCAGCTTAGAAGCGTCTCACGAGCAGTACTTC. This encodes CASSLEASHEQYF.

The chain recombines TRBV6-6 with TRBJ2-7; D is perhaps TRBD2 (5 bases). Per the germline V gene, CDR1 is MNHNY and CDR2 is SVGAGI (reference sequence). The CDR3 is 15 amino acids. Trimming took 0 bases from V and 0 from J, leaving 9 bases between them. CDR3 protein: CASSYSTGSSYEQYF. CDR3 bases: TGTGCCAGCAGTTACTCGACGGGGTCCTCCTACGAGCAGTACTTC.

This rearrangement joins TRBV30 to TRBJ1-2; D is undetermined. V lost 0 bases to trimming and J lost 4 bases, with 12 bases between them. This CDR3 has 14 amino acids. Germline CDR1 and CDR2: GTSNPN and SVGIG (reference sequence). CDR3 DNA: TGTGCCTGGAGTGTTTCAGCCCTCCTCTATGGCTACACCTTC. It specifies CAWSVSALLYGYTF.

The CDR3 nucleotides read TGTGCCAGCAGCTTAGCGGGAGGTCACAATGAGCAGTTCTTC. It translates to CASSLAGGHNEQFF. This chain joins TRBV7-9 and TRBJ2-1; D is possibly TRBD2 (6 bases). From germline, CDR1 is SEHNR and CDR2 FQNEAQ (reference sequence). With 0 bases removed from V and 5 bases from J, the gap between germline ends came to 8 bases. The CDR3 is made up of 14 amino acids.

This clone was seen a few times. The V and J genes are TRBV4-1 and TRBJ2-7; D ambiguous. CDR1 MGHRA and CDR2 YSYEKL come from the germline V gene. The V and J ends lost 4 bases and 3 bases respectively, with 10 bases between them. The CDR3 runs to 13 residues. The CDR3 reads CASSPRPDYEQYF. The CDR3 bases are TGCGCCAGCAGCCCTAGACCTGACTACGAGCAGTACTTC.

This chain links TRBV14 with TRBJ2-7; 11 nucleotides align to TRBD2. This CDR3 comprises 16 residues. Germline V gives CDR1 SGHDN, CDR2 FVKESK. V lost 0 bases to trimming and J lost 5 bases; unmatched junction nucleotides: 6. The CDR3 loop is CASSQDLLAGVDEQYF. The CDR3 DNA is TGTGCCAGCAGCCAAGATCTACTAGCGGGAGTAGACGAGCAGTACTTC.

DNA for the CDR3: TGTGCCAGCATCCCAGGGGGCGGCTATGGCTACACCTTC. This encodes CASIPGGGYGYTF. This chain links TRBV21-1 with TRBJ1-2; the DNA was not used to check the table's D call, TRBD1. TRBV21-1 is termed a pseudogene. The CDR3 totals 13 residues.

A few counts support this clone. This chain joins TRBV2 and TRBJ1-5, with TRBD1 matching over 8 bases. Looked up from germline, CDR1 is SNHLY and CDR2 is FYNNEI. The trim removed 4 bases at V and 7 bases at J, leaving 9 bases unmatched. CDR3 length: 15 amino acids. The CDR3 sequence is CASSGAGGVKQPQHF. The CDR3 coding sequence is TGTGCCAGCAGTGGAGCAGGGGGCGTTAAGCAGCCCCAGCATTTT.

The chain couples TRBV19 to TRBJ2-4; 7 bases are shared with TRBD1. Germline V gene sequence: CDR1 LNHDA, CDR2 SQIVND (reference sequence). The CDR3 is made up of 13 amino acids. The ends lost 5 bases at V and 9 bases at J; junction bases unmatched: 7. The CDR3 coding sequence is TGTGCCAGTAGTGGGGGACAGACCGGCATTCAGTACTTC. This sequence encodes CASSGGQTGIQYF.

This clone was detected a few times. The CDR3 nucleotides read TGTGCCAGCAGCTCAGCCGACGGATCCCTATTAGGCTACACCTTC. Its translation: CASSSADGSLLGYTF. The rearrangement links TRBV5-4 to TRBJ1-2; no reliable D call. Germline lookup yields CDR1 SGHNT and CDR2 YYREEE (reference sequence). Trimming removed 3 bases at V and 8 bases at J, with 20 bases between. The CDR3 loop spans 15 amino acids.

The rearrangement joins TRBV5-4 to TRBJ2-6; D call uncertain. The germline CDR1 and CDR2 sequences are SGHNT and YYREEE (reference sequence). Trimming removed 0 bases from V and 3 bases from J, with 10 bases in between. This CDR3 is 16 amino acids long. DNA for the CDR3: TGTGCCAGCAGCTTGGGCCCGCCGGGTGGGGCCAACGTCCTGACTTTC. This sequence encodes CASSLGPPGGANVLTF.

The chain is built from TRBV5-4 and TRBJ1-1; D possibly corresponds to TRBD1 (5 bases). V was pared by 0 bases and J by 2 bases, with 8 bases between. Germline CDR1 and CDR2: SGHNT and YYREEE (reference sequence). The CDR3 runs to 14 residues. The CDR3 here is CASSLARANTEAFF. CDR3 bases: TGTGCCAGCAGCTTGGCCAGGGCAAACACTGAAGCTTTCTTT.

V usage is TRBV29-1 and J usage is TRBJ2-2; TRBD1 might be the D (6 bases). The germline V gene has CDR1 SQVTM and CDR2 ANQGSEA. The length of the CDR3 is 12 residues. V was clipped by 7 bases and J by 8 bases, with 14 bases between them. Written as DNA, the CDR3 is TGCAGCGCCTTCCCTGGACAGGGGGAGCTGTTTTTT. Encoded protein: CSAFPGQGELFF.

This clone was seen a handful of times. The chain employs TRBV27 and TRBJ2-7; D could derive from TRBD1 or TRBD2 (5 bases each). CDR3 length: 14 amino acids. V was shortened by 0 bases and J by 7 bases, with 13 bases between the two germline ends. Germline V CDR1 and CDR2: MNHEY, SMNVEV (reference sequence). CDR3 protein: CASSLSVGREEQYF. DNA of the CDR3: TGTGCCAGCAGTTTATCCGTGGGACGGGAAGAGCAGTACTTC.